This T cell receptor (beta chain) was profiled in a study of blood T cell repertoires in COVID-19. About the research overall: PBMCs, B-cell-depleted T cells, or T cells provided the cDNA or gDNA that made up the material.

Enrollees, about 18 to 89 years old, lived in 24 US areas. Original data processing: Reference gene primer amplification gave estimated nucleated cell counts. Repertoires were generated with immunoSEQ multiplex PCR, while TCRdb's copy carries only in-frame clones and drops some. That table furnishes V, J and clone size, whereas the DNA furnished D and trimming. Among 200,000 or so clones listed, approximately 90% were seen once. Sequencing was done on a sample of PBMCs or T cells enriched from blood (not recorded which). The receptor comes from a woman in her thirties who had recovered from COVID-19.

The CDR3 spells CASSLGQARHEKLFF. CDR3 nucleotides: TGCGCCAGCAGCCTAGGACAGGCGAGACATGAAAAACTGTTTTTT. The chain links TRBV5-1 to TRBJ1-4, with 7 bases aligning to TRBD1. Germline CDR1 and CDR2: SGHRS and YFSETQ. Trimming at V came to 4 bases and at J to 6 bases, leaving 9 bases not matched to a gene. The CDR3 runs 15 residues.